This T cell receptor (beta chain) was documented in a study of post-analysis software for immune sequencing data. Study findings and constraints: TRBV5-6, TRBV5-1 and TRBV20-1 were among roughly 5 TRBV segments more frequent in patients than controls. Significantly lower normalized Chao1 diversity was found in patients with multiple sclerosis relative to controls.

V dropped 1 base and J dropped 6; count of bases not matched to a gene: 5. Germline CDR1 and CDR2: GTSNPN and SVGIG (reference sequence). The CDR3 runs to 13 residues. In this sample, this clonotype turned up a few times. Its target is unknown. Tagging with unique molecular identifiers was a feature of the TCR beta cDNA libraries. From the PCR reads, TCRdb called clonotypes with MiXCR, one entry per CDR3 protein. This table has fewer than 850,000 distinct CDR3 sequences, roughly 50% appearing once. The source material was blood. The rearrangement uses TRBV30 and TRBJ2-5; 7 bases align to TRBD2. The TCR was taken from a girl aged 5 to 17 with multiple sclerosis. CDR3 DNA: TGTGCCTGGAGTGGGGACTATATGCAGACCCAGTACTTC. This encodes CAWSGDYMQTQYF.